This TCR beta chain emerged from a study of CD4 T cells in relation to SARS-CoV-2 and coronaviruses (dated by TCRdb to the early 2020s). Regarding the research as a whole: Using patient-derived lymphoblastoid cell lines, the shared crossreactive spike epitopes were mapped to their HLA restriction. At the level of individual TCR clonotypes, the study measured memory CD4+ T cell crossreactivity between SARS-CoV-2 spike protein and common cold coronavirus spike proteins. The Adaptive Biotechnologies TCR-sequencing kit was used for samples from three pre-COVID donors and for the naive versus memory experiments, whereas the other data were Illumina-based. A different TCR-beta assay, based on Illumina, was used to sequence expansion assays from other donors in the study.

Study-wide conclusions, independent of this receptor: Significantly weaker SARS-CoV-2-driven expansion was shown by crossreactive clones than by monoreactive clones, consistent with antigenic imprinting. Approximately 61% of donors had memory CD4+ clonotypes that crossrecognized SARS-CoV-2 and at least one common cold coronavirus spike. Crossreactivity analysis was centred on spike protein, so crossreactivity against other viral proteins was not assessed. Naive versus memory sequencing indicated the assay detects memory recall responses rather than primary responses primed during culture. Small numbers of patients and of tested TCRs were a limitation of the study. Pre-pandemic and post-infection samples were not both contributed by any donor, so tracing of the source of pre-existing responses was limited.

CD4+ T cells from unexposed donors were collected before the COVID-19 pandemic (2011-2018). Naive and memory CD4+ T cells were separated from cryopreserved PBMCs by first enriching for CD4 and then performing EasySep naive CD4+ T cell enrichment. Leukapheresis product for the unexposed donors was bought commercially. Ficoll-Paque PLUS gradient centrifugation was used to isolate PBMCs from leukapheresis product or whole blood. PBMCs were either cryopreserved at -140 degrees C or used fresh in the expansion assay. The QIAamp Micro DNA Kit was used to extract genomic DNA from the CD4+ T cells. Uncultured naive and memory CD4+ T cell DNA received deep-resolution immunoSEQ TCR-beta sequencing. Under the source paper's analysis protocol: During preprocessing, nonproductive sequences were removed, as were CDR3s that did not start with C, did not end with F or W, or were shorter than 7 amino acids. Cultured and uncultured naive and memory CD4+ repertoires were searched for previously identified spike- and CEF-reactive CDR3s. CDR3 homology was quantified as pairwise Levenshtein distance, calculated with the stringdist R package after three terminal residues were trimmed from each end. This immuneACCESS table, as held by TCRdb, lists in-frame sequences with V and J called but not all clones. Of the missing ones, under half trace to an unresolved V gene in checked studies; the others have no known cause. V, J and clone size were drawn from that table, and D and trimming were deduced from the DNA. The table for this sample lists 60,000 to 65,000 clones; less than 95% of them were counted only once. The leading ten clones occupy approximately 0.14% of the sample.

As regards this clone: The antigen it recognizes is unknown. No much larger clone is present one base from it, and per-base qualities are unavailable.

This clonotype was sampled from a human donor in good health. Sequences were obtained from naive CD4+ T cells from PBMCs. The cell subset or site label, as the study defines it: naive CD4+ T cells isolated by negative enrichment.

The DNA is as follows: TGTGCCAGCAGCCAAGTGGCAGATACGCAGTATTTT. This translates into CASSQVADTQYF. The chain is assembled from TRBV3-1 (or the pseudogene TRBV3-2) and TRBJ2-3; no confident D gene assignment can be made. Deletion took 1 base off V and 4 bases off J, with a span of 3 bases between the germline ends. CDR1 and CDR2 are drawn from the germline V gene (reference sequence): LGHDT, YNNKEL. The CDR3, cysteine through phenylalanine, is 12 amino acids long. The kept DNA is CDR3 alone, 36 bases in frame from the first base.